This entry describes one T cell receptor (beta chain). Antigen specificity is unknown. The data were obtained in a study of T-cell reconstitution after alpha-beta-depleted transplantation in children. Study-wide results and limits: At one year after transplant, newly produced T cells mostly accounted for T-cell counts and diversity. Recipient T cells and thymic progenitors that survived gave rise to the high TCRbeta diversity observed at day 60 in some patients.

Unique molecular identifiers were built into the TCRbeta library. TCRdb recomputed calls from the PCR reads with MiXCR, one row per CDR3 protein. Altogether some 300,000 distinct CDR3 sequences are present, just over 7.5% being singletons, with the ten largest covering 9.1%. The CDR3 length is 15 residues. V lost 5 bases to trimming and J lost 3 bases; unmatched junction nucleotides: 3. Germline assignment: CDR1 SGHAT and CDR2 FQNNGV. The sample in question was peripheral blood, obtained 360 days after TCRalphabeta/CD19-depleted stem cell transplant. The TCR sequence derives from a female patient between 2 and 10 years old who had a stem cell transplant for Fanconi anemia, so the T cells may come from the graft donor. J is TRBJ2-5 and V is TRBV11-2; 13 nucleotides agree with TRBD2. The CDR3 nucleotides read TGTGCCAGCAGCCTCACTAGCGGGGGGGAAGAGACCCAGTACTTC. Translating it yields CASSLTSGGEETQYF.